The 11 T cell receptor beta chains listed next were all sequenced from one sample in a study of graft-versus-host responses after intestinal transplantation. Antigens for these TCRs are unknown. Generated by immunoSEQ multiplex PCR, the TCRdb table keeps only in-frame clones and is missing some. The sample contains more than 65,000 clones, less than 90% of which appear only once. The source material was unstimulated CD4+ T cells sorted from spleen or lymph node cells, sampled before intestinal transplant. The receptors shown here come from a human donor who received an intestinal transplant.

The rearrangement uses TRBV7-8 and TRBJ2-7, with D hard to call. V dropped 6 bases and J dropped 5 bases, with 14 bases sitting between them. The CDR3 runs 13 residues. Germline V gives CDR1 SGHVS, CDR2 FQNEAQ. The CDR3 region has the DNA TGTGCCAGCAGACCCCACCGAGGCCACGAGCAGTACTTC. Amino acid sequence: CASRPHRGHEQYF.

The chain uses TRBV7-6 and TRBJ2-3; 9 nucleotides agree with TRBD2. Germline CDR1 and CDR2: SGHVS and FNYEAQ. This CDR3 is 17 amino acids long. The V gene end was trimmed by 1 base and the J gene end by 4 bases; junction bases not matched to a gene: 9. The CDR3 protein is CASSLGTSAIGADTQYF. CDR3 bases: TGTGCCAGCAGCTTAGGGACTAGCGCTATTGGGGCAGATACGCAGTATTTT.

V and J are TRBV5-1 and TRBJ2-5, with D possibly being TRBD2 (5 bases). Germline assignment: CDR1 SGHRS and CDR2 YFSETQ. The V end was cut by 0 bases, the J end by 1 base, with 7 bases between. The CDR3 spans 14 residues. The CDR3 nucleotides read TGCGCCAGCAGCTTGGGAGGGCCCCAAGAGACCCAGTACTTC. Protein: CASSLGGPQETQYF. Full variable domain (rest looked up from reference TRBV5-1 and TRBJ2-5): KAGVTQTPRYLIKTRGQQVTLSCSPISGHRSVSWYQQTPGQGLQFLFEYFSETQRNKGNFPGRFSGRQFSNSRSEMNVSTLELGDSALYLCASSLGGPQETQYFGPGTRLLVL.

This rearrangement joins TRBV9 to TRBJ2-7; 8 bases map to TRBD1. The CDR3 is 13 amino acids. V trimming: 0 bases; J trimming: 6 bases; junction bases outside the gene matches: 2. CDR1 and CDR2 from the germline V gene are SGDLS and YYNGEE. Here the CDR3 reads CASSVDTGGEQYF. The DNA of the CDR3 is TGTGCCAGCAGCGTAGATACAGGGGGCGAGCAGTACTTC.

The CDR3 DNA reads as TGCAGCGCCTCCGGGACAGGTTTCTCTAATGAGCAGTTCTTC. Protein sequence: CSASGTGFSNEQFF. This chain links TRBV29-1 with TRBJ2-1, with TRBD1 identical over 8 bases. V lost 7 bases, J lost 7 bases, and 12 bases stayed unmatched. Germline-derived CDR1 and CDR2 are SQVTM and ANQGSEA. This CDR3 comprises 14 residues.

The chain has TRBV6-1 and TRBJ1-1; D is uncertain. Between the trimmed V and J ends, which lost 6 bases and 5 bases, there was a span of 13 bases. CDR1 and CDR2 (germline): MNHNS, SASEGT. The CDR3 loop spans 13 amino acids. The CDR3 here is CASREVVETEAFF. DNA of the CDR3: TGTGCCAGCAGGGAGGTCGTGGAAACTGAAGCTTTCTTT.

As DNA, the CDR3 is TGTGCCAGTAGCACCGTCGAAGGGGGGGGTCAGCCCCAGCATTTT. Translated: CASSTVEGGGQPQHF. The chain has TRBV19 and TRBJ1-5; a possible D gene is TRBD1 (6 bases). Germline V gene data show CDR1 as LNHDA and CDR2 as SQIVND (reference sequence). This CDR3 is 15 amino acids long. Trimming pared 6 bases from V and 6 bases from J, leaving 18 bases between.

The chain is built from TRBV6-4 and TRBJ1-5, with D tentatively TRBD1 (5 bases). The CDR3 is 15 amino acids. CDR1 is MRHNA, CDR2 SNTAGT, per germline. Trimming stripped 9 bases from V and 0 bases from J, with 15 bases between. The chain's CDR3 is CARGEATYSNQPQHF. The CDR3 DNA reads as TGTGCCAGGGGGGAGGCAACATATAGCAATCAGCCCCAGCATTTT.

This clone was counted once. The V and J genes are TRBV28 and TRBJ1-5; D unclear. Trimming cost V 3 bases and J 11 bases, with 17 bases left between them. Germline V lookup: CDR1 MDHEN, CDR2 SYDVKM. This CDR3 is built from 14 residues. CDR3 residues: CASSFEGRTVAQHF. The DNA for the CDR3 is TGTGCCAGCAGTTTCGAGGGTAGAACTGTGGCCCAGCATTTT.

The chain links TRBV19 to TRBJ1-1, with a weak D call TRBD1 (5 bases). Trimming left V 5 bases short and J 1 base short, with 14 bases between. There are 15 residues in the CDR3. Germline lookup yields CDR1 LNHDA and CDR2 SQIVND (reference sequence). CDR3 region: CASSLRTSRNTEAFF. In DNA, the CDR3 is TGTGCCAGTAGTTTACGGACAAGTCGGAACACTGAAGCTTTCTTT.

V is TRBV6-1 and J is TRBJ1-4; the match to TRBD1 covers 8 bases. The length of the CDR3 is 14 residues. The germline V gene encodes CDR1 MNHNS and CDR2 SASEGT. Trimming removed 10 bases from V and 0 bases from J; junction bases left unmatched: 4. The CDR3 is CATYRGATNEKLFF. CDR3 coding DNA: TGTGCCACCTACAGGGGGGCAACTAATGAAAAACTGTTTTTT.